The 27 T cell receptor beta chains below were found in one sample sequenced in a study of T cells after yellow fever vaccination. Using its own MiXCR run on the 5' RACE reads, TCRdb lists one record per CDR3 protein. The profile shows some 120,000 distinct CDR3 sequences, roughly 8.9% of them singletons. Material: CD8+ T cells sorted from PBMCs, obtained 45 days after the yellow fever booster vaccination. Receptors were obtained from a man aged 25 to 45 who received the YFV17D yellow fever vaccine.

On this clonotype: One junction end disagrees with the germline gene, perhaps due to a read error. The rearrangement links TRBV3-1 to TRBJ2-1; 9 bases agree with TRBD2. CDR3 length: 15 residues. The V gene's germline CDR1 is LGHDT and CDR2 YNNKEL (reference sequence). CDR3 residues: CVSSQAGGIYNEQFF. CDR3 coding DNA: TGTGTCAGCAGCCAAGCGGGAGGAATATACAATGAGCAGTTCTTC.

This clonotype was seen ten or more times. V usage is TRBV27 and J usage is TRBJ2-3; D ambiguous. The CDR3 spans 13 residues. With 2 bases removed from V and 4 bases from J, the gap between germline ends came to 7 bases. CDR1 is MNHEY and CDR2 is SMNVEV in the germline V gene (reference sequence). CDR3 bases: TGTGCCAGCAGTTTAATAGTTGCAGATACGCAGTATTTT. It yields the protein CASSLIVADTQYF.

This clonotype was seen ten or more times. The chain joins TRBV28 to TRBJ2-7; D not resolved. Trimming cost V 7 bases and J 2 bases, with 12 bases left between them. Germline V gene sequence: CDR1 MDHEN, CDR2 SYDVKM. CDR3 length equals 13 residues. CDR3 sequence: CASNFGGTYEQYF. CDR3 sequence (DNA): TGTGCCAGCAACTTCGGTGGGACCTACGAGCAGTACTTC.

There are many counts of this clonotype. The V gene is TRBV7-8, the J gene TRBJ2-5; D might be TRBD2 (6 bases). The CDR3 extends over 16 amino acids. CDR1 is SGHVS and CDR2 is FQNEAQ in the germline V gene. V gave up 2 bases and J gave up 1 base, with 14 bases separating them. CDR3 DNA: TGTGCCAGCAGCTTATTTTATCGCGGGGCCCAAGAGACCCAGTACTTC. Its translation is CASSLFYRGAQETQYF.

This clonotype was seen repeatedly, ten times or more. This rearrangement joins TRBV10-3 to TRBJ2-2; D is possibly TRBD2 (6 bases). This CDR3 comprises 16 residues. The germline gives CDR1 ENHRY, CDR2 SYGVKD. V gave up 7 bases and J gave up 1 base, with 16 bases separating them. For the CDR3, the DNA is TGTGCCATCACCCCGGAGGGCAGGGAGAACACCGGGGAGCTGTTTTTT. This codes for CAITPEGRENTGELFF.

This clonotype was picked up many times. This chain links TRBV20-1 with TRBJ2-7; TRBD1 might be the D (7 bases). This CDR3 region has 15 residues. Germline lookup yields CDR1 DFQATT and CDR2 SNEGSKA (reference sequence). The V end lost 6 bases, the J end lost 2 bases, and 20 bases lay between the germline ends. The chain's CDR3 is CSAAPGDSMTYEQYF. CDR3 in DNA: TGCAGTGCCGCCCCGGGGGACAGCATGACCTACGAGCAGTACTTC.

This clonotype came up many times. The chain joins TRBV5-1 to TRBJ2-2, with D perhaps matching TRBD2 (6 bases). There are 16 residues in the CDR3. Trimming removed 5 bases at V and 0 bases at J, with 14 bases between. The germline V gene encodes CDR1 SGHRS and CDR2 YFSETQ. The CDR3 DNA reads TGCGCCAGCAGGCTACACCGGGACTCGAACACCGGGGAGCTGTTTTTT. Translating gives CASRLHRDSNTGELFF.

A note on this clonotype: A much larger clone differs from this one at a single base, so this may be a read error. CDR3 residues: CASSLTFLPEQGKADTQYF. In DNA form, the CDR3 reads TGTGCCAGCAGCTTAACGTTTTTGCCCGAACAGGGGAAGGCAGATACGCAGTATTTT. The genes are TRBV7-3 and TRBJ2-3, with 7 bases aligning to TRBD1. This CDR3 has 19 amino acids. Germline CDR1 and CDR2: SGHTA and FQGTGA. V trimming: 0 bases; J trimming: 4 bases; junction bases outside the gene matches: 16.

The chain recombines TRBV20-1 with TRBJ2-1, with TRBD2 matching over 15 bases. Per the germline V gene, CDR1 is DFQATT and CDR2 is SNEGSKA (reference sequence). CDR3 size: 14 residues. V lost 5 bases and J lost 9; bases outside the gene matches: 5. The CDR3 nucleotides are TGCAGTGCTGGACTAGCGGGAGGGCCAGGTGAGCAGTTCTTC. Encoded protein: CSAGLAGGPGEQFF.

This clonotype was counted a few times. The chain is built from TRBV6-1 and TRBJ2-1; TRBD2 agrees at 10 bases. Trimming cost V 9 bases and J 5 bases; bases outside gene matches: 7. CDR3 length: 14 residues. Germline loops: CDR1 MNHNS, CDR2 SASEGT. The CDR3 nucleotides read TGTGCCAGTCATAGCGGGAGGATTAACAATGAGCAGTTCTTC. This encodes CASHSGRINNEQFF.

Comment on this clonotype: One end of the junction varies from germline; a read error may be responsible. This rearrangement joins TRBV20-1 to TRBJ2-3; TRBD2 aligns across 8 bases. Per germline, CDR1 DFQATT and CDR2 SNEGSKA (reference sequence). This CDR3 comprises 17 residues. The CDR3 nucleotides are TGCTGTGCTAGAGATATGTACGGGACTAGGGGCACAGATACGCAGTATTTT. It codes for CCARDMYGTRGTDTQYF.

In its sample, this clonotype was seen many times. The rearrangement joins TRBV12-3 or TRBV12-4 to TRBJ2-7, with a possible D match to TRBD1 (5 bases). This CDR3 is built from 12 residues. V was shortened by 4 bases and J by 6 bases, with 10 bases between the two germline ends. CDR3 DNA: TGTGCCAGCAGTTCCCCAGGGCCCGAGCAGTACTTC. As protein: CASSSPGPEQYF.

This clonotype was detected many times. This chain links TRBV6-4 with TRBJ2-1; 9 bases are a match to TRBD2. The CDR3 extends over 16 amino acids. V lost 1 base and J lost 6; bases outside the gene matches: 7. Per the germline V gene, CDR1 is MRHNA and CDR2 is SNTAGT. As DNA, the CDR3 is TGTGCCAGCAGTGACTGGGGCGGGAGGGCCGGCAATGAGCAGTTCTTC. Protein sequence: CASSDWGGRAGNEQFF.

This clonotype came up many times. The chain carries TRBV7-2 and TRBJ2-2; 8 bases match TRBD2. V lost 3 bases to trimming and J lost 4 bases; unmatched junction nucleotides: 7. Germline V CDR1 and CDR2: SGHTA, FQGNSA. CDR3 length equals 16 residues. CDR3 coding DNA: TGTGCCAGCAGCTTTCATAGCGGGATCCTCACCGGGGAGCTGTTTTTT. Translating it yields CASSFHSGILTGELFF. The full variable domain, with the rest looked up from reference TRBV7-2 and TRBJ2-2, is GAGVSQSPSNKVTEKGKDVELRCDPISGHTALYWYRQSLGQGLEFLIYFQGNSAPDKSGLPSDRFSAERTGGSVSTLTIQRTQQEDSAVYLCASSFHSGILTGELFFGEGSRLTVL.

Concerning this clonotype: With a much larger clone just one base away, this may be a read error. This sequence joins TRBV18 and TRBJ2-1; 14 bases align to TRBD2. V trimming: 4 bases; J trimming: 8 bases; junction bases outside the gene matches: 4. The CDR3 has 15 residues. CDR1 is KGHSH, CDR2 LQKENI, per germline. The DNA of the CDR3 is TGTGCCAGCTCACGGGGGACTAGCGGGAGAGATGAGCAGTTCTTC. Translation gives CASSRGTSGRDEQFF.

Comment on this clonotype: A single base separates this from a much larger clone, so it may be a read error. The gene calls are TRBV7-9 and TRBJ2-3; D is possibly TRBD2 (7 bases). Per the germline V gene, CDR1 is SEHNR and CDR2 is FQNEAQ (reference sequence). The CDR3 length is 13 residues. The CDR3 bases are TGTGCCAGCCGCTTGGAGGGGGGGGATACGCAGTATTTT. Its protein product is CASRLEGGDTQYF.

In its sample, this clonotype was seen many times. The chain employs TRBV12-3 or TRBV12-4 and TRBJ2-1; no reliable D call. Trimming stripped 6 bases from V and 8 bases from J, with 11 bases between. The length of the CDR3 is 12 residues. The CDR3 protein is CASSPTRYEQFF. The CDR3 nucleotides are TGTGCCAGCAGCCCCACTCGCTATGAGCAGTTCTTC.

This clonotype showed up many times. The chain has TRBV6-5 and TRBJ1-1; TRBD1 might be the D (6 bases). Germline values: CDR1 MNHEY, CDR2 SVGAGI. The CDR3 is 12 amino acids. V lost 5 bases to trimming and J lost 8 bases, with 12 bases between them. CDR3 bases: TGTGCCAGCAGTACTACAGGGACAGAAGCTTTCTTT. Its translation is CASSTTGTEAFF.

This clonotype was recorded many times. The rearrangement links TRBV6-5 to TRBJ1-1; D call uncertain. Germline V gene data show CDR1 as MNHEY and CDR2 as SVGAGI. The CDR3 consists of 13 residues. Trimming left V 6 bases short and J 1 base short, with 9 bases between. The CDR3 DNA sequence: TGTGCCAGCAGCCCTGGGCGGAACACTGAAGCTTTCTTT. This encodes CASSPGRNTEAFF.

This chain joins TRBV2 and TRBJ1-1; TRBD1 might be the D (5 bases). V lost 0 bases to trimming and J lost 10 bases, with 9 bases between them. The length of the CDR3 is 12 residues. Germline V lookup: CDR1 SNHLY, CDR2 FYNNEI. CDR3 sequence reads: CASSEAERGAFF. Here the CDR3 DNA reads TGTGCCAGCAGTGAAGCAGAGAGGGGAGCTTTCTTT. The full variable domain, completed using reference TRBV2 and TRBJ1-1, is EPEVTQTPSHQVTQMGQEVILRCVPISNHLYFYWYRQILGQKVEFLVSFYNNEISEKSEIFDDQFSVERPDGSNFTLKIRSTKLEDSAMYFCASSEAERGAFFGQGTRLTVV.

The chain links TRBV7-6 to TRBJ2-1, with a weak D call TRBD2 (6 bases). The germline V gene has CDR1 SGHVS and CDR2 FNYEAQ. This CDR3 contains 15 residues. V was cut by 1 base and J by 2 bases, with 9 bases left in between. The CDR3 DNA reads as TGTGCCAGCAGCTTAGTAGGCGGGACCTACAATGAGCAGTTCTTC. This sequence encodes CASSLVGGTYNEQFF.

The table lists this clonotype with many counts. The J gene is TRBJ2-7, the V gene TRBV5-5; TRBD2 agrees at 7 bases. J was trimmed by 0 bases and V by 1 base; bases with no gene match: 4. Germline values: CDR1 SGHKS, CDR2 YYEKEE (reference sequence). This CDR3 is built from 15 residues. DNA of the CDR3: TGTGCCAGCAGCTTGTGGGGGGGGAGCTCCTACGAGCAGTACTTC. Translating it yields CASSLWGGSSYEQYF. The whole variable domain, remainder taken from reference TRBV5-5 and TRBJ2-7, is DAGVTQSPTHLIKTRGQQVTLRCSPISGHKSVSWYQQVLGQGPQFIFQYYEKEERGRGNFPDRFSARQFPNYSSELNVNALLLGDSALYLCASSLWGGSSYEQYFGPGTRLTVT.

The rearrangement uses TRBV6-1 and TRBJ2-1; unclear D gene. Germline values: CDR1 MNHNS, CDR2 SASEGT. V dropped 5 bases and J dropped 8 bases, with 13 bases sitting between them. The CDR3 runs to 13 residues. CDR3 protein: CASSRASPDEQFF. DNA of the CDR3: TGTGCCAGCAGTCGGGCCTCGCCGGATGAGCAGTTCTTC.

This clonotype was counted many times. The chain links TRBV27 to TRBJ2-7, with D perhaps matching TRBD2 (6 bases). Germline lookup yields CDR1 MNHEY and CDR2 SMNVEV (reference sequence). This CDR3 has 14 amino acids. The germline V and J ends were trimmed by 6 bases and 1 base, with 13 bases remaining between them. CDR3 nucleotide sequence: TGTGCCAGCAGCTTTAGCGGCGGATCCTACGAGCAGTACTTC. Its protein is CASSFSGGSYEQYF.

This clonotype was seen a few times. The V gene is TRBV18, the J gene TRBJ2-1, with TRBD2 as a possible D gene (5 bases). Per the germline V gene, CDR1 is KGHSH and CDR2 is LQKENI. This CDR3 has 12 residues. Trimming took off 3 bases at V and 13 bases at J, with 13 bases between the two ends. The DNA of the CDR3 is TGTGCCAGCTCACCGGAGGCTAGAGCTCAGTTCTTC. It yields the protein CASSPEARAQFF.

This clonotype was observed at least ten times. The rearrangement links TRBV7-2 to TRBJ2-7; D unresolved. The V and J ends lost 3 bases and 10 bases respectively, with 22 bases between them. Germline V lookup: CDR1 SGHTA, CDR2 FQGNSA. CDR3 length equals 15 residues. This CDR3 is CASSFSAAAAAPQYF. Here the CDR3 DNA reads TGTGCCAGCAGCTTTAGTGCGGCGGCCGCAGCGCCCCAGTACTTC.

This clonotype was counted only a few times. The gene calls are TRBV29-1 and TRBJ2-1; 8 bases agree with TRBD2. J lost 5 bases, V lost 3 bases, and 6 bases had no gene match. Germline assignment: CDR1 SQVTM and CDR2 ANQGSEA. The CDR3 contains 14 residues. CDR3 sequence: CSVEMGLGDNEQFF. CDR3 nucleotide sequence: TGCAGCGTTGAGATGGGACTAGGTGACAATGAGCAGTTCTTC.